One and the same sample provided the 10 T cell receptor beta chains below, sequenced in a study of T cells in tumors after PD-1 blockade. Some clones are missing from TCRdb's copy, which holds only in-frame ones; the method was immunoSEQ multiplex PCR. The sample has roughly 48,000 clones, roughly 80% seen once. Sample: PBMCs, taken before anti-PD-1 treatment. The receptors originated from a human donor with basal cell carcinoma.

The chain couples TRBV27 to TRBJ2-5; 12 nucleotides line up with TRBD2. Germline CDR1 reads MNHEY; CDR2 reads SMNVEV (reference sequence). J was trimmed by 5 bases and V by 5 bases; bases with no gene match: 3. There are 14 residues in the CDR3. CDR3 in amino acids: CASSGGTSGETQYF. DNA of the CDR3: TGTGCCAGCAGTGGGGGGACTAGCGGGGAGACCCAGTACTTC.

In this sample, this clone turned up a few times. This chain uses TRBV6-4 with TRBJ2-1; D not resolved. The germline V and J ends were trimmed by 3 bases and 5 bases, with 11 bases remaining between them. CDR1 and CDR2 from the germline V gene are MRHNA and SNTAGT. The CDR3 is made up of 14 amino acids. This CDR3 reads CASSEKAENNEQFF. DNA for the CDR3: TGTGCCAGCAGTGAGAAGGCCGAAAACAATGAGCAGTTCTTC.

The chain couples TRBV18 to TRBJ2-3; 11 nucleotides match TRBD2. This CDR3 is 16 amino acids long. Germline loops: CDR1 KGHSH, CDR2 LQKENI. The V gene end was trimmed by 3 bases and the J gene end by 6 bases; junction bases not matched to a gene: 8. The DNA for the CDR3 is TGTGCCAGCTCACCCTCTCTAGCGGGGGGCAGGGATACGCAGTATTTT. This sequence encodes CASSPSLAGGRDTQYF.

CDR3 bases: TGCGCCAGCAGTGAGGCAGGGTTTAGCGGGGAGACCGAGCAGTACTTC. Residues: CASSEAGFSGETEQYF. This sequence joins TRBV10-2 and TRBJ2-7, with 8 bases fitting TRBD2. Per germline, CDR1 WSHSY and CDR2 SAAADI. This CDR3 region has 16 residues. V gave up 2 bases and J gave up 6 bases; unmatched junction bases: 12.

The chain couples TRBV14 to TRBJ1-1; TRBD1 agrees at 9 bases. The CDR3 contains 15 residues. Germline values: CDR1 SGHDN, CDR2 FVKESK. J lost 4 bases, V lost 4 bases, and 7 bases had no gene match. CDR3 residues: CASSRPGTGTTEAFF. CDR3 sequence (DNA): TGTGCCAGCAGCCGCCCAGGGACAGGGACCACTGAAGCTTTCTTT.

V and J are TRBV2 and TRBJ1-4; D is ambiguous. Germline V lookup: CDR1 SNHLY, CDR2 FYNNEI. The germline V and J ends were trimmed by 7 bases and 0 bases, with 6 bases remaining between them. The CDR3 has 13 amino acids. CDR3 in amino acids: CASTIATNEKLFF. In nucleotides, the CDR3 is TGTGCCAGCACCATTGCAACTAATGAAAAACTGTTTTTT.

The rearrangement uses TRBV2 and TRBJ1-4, with a weak D call TRBD1 (6 bases). The V end was cut by 8 bases, the J end by 6 bases, with 10 bases between. The CDR3 length is 12 residues. From germline, CDR1 is SNHLY and CDR2 FYNNEI. The CDR3 reads CASRQVHEKLFF. The CDR3 DNA is TGTGCCAGCCGACAGGTTCATGAAAAACTGTTTTTT.

This clone showed up just once. The J gene is TRBJ2-3, the V gene TRBV7-7; 11 positions match TRBD2. From germline, CDR1 is SSHAT and CDR2 FNYEAQ (reference sequence). The junction had 1 base not matched to a gene; V was cut back by 3 bases and J by 2 bases. This CDR3 has 15 amino acids. For the CDR3, the DNA is TGTGCCAGCAGCTTGACTAGCGGGGACACAGATACGCAGTATTTT. Translation: CASSLTSGDTDTQYF.

The chain employs TRBV5-1 and TRBJ2-7, with TRBD1 matching over 11 bases. There are 16 residues in the CDR3. The germline CDR1 and CDR2 sequences are SGHRS and YFSETQ. The V and J ends lost 4 bases and 6 bases, in that order; junction bases with no gene match: 12. The CDR3 region is CASSLAGQGVLGEQYF. CDR3 nucleotides: TGCGCCAGCAGCCTGGCGGGACAGGGGGTTCTGGGCGAGCAGTACTTC.

This clone was picked up a small number of times. The rearrangement uses TRBV30 and TRBJ1-1, with D tentatively TRBD1 (5 bases). V was pared by 1 base and J by 4 bases, with 10 bases between. Germline V gene lookup returns CDR1 GTSNPN and CDR2 SVGIG (reference sequence). The CDR3 contains 13 residues. CDR3 sequence reads: CAWSEGSFTEAFF. The DNA of the CDR3 is TGTGCCTGGAGTGAGGGGTCTTTCACTGAAGCTTTCTTT.